These 14 T cell receptor beta chains came from one sample sequenced in a study of blood T cell repertoires in COVID-19. Produced via immunoSEQ multiplex PCR; TCRdb's table is partial and in-frame only. The sample lists under 300,000 clones, around 84% occurring once. Source material: PBMCs or T cells enriched from blood (not recorded which). These receptors were taken from a woman aged 45-59 years who had been exposed to COVID-19.

The CDR3 protein is CASSRRRGDYGYTF. CDR3 coding DNA: TGTGCCAGCAGTCGAAGGAGGGGCGACTATGGCTACACCTTC. This chain links TRBV3-1 (or the pseudogene TRBV3-2) with TRBJ1-2; the D gene is possibly TRBD1 (5 bases). This CDR3 spans 14 amino acids. CDR1 LGHDT and CDR2 YNNKEL come from the germline V gene (reference sequence). Trimming took off 6 bases at V and 3 bases at J, with 14 bases between the two ends.

The chain has TRBV15 and TRBJ1-3; 7 nucleotides match TRBD1. The V gene's germline CDR1 is LNHNV and CDR2 YYDKDF (reference sequence). The CDR3 sequence is 15 residues long. J lost 2 bases, V lost 5 bases, and 6 bases had no gene match. CDR3 residues: CATSQTGKAGNTIYF. The DNA for the CDR3 is TGTGCCACCAGCCAGACAGGGAAGGCTGGAAACACCATATATTTT.

CDR3 coding DNA: TGTGCCACCAGCAGGGCGGGAGGCCAGGCTTACGAGCAGTACTTC. This codes for CATSRAGGQAYEQYF. This rearrangement joins TRBV15 to TRBJ2-7; 8 nucleotides match TRBD2. The CDR3 loop spans 15 amino acids. The V gene's germline CDR1 is LNHNV and CDR2 YYDKDF (reference sequence). V was clipped by 3 bases and J by 4 bases; unmatched bases: 8.

The gene calls are TRBV7-2 and TRBJ2-2; D perhaps matches TRBD1 (5 bases). Germline CDR1 reads SGHTA; CDR2 reads FQGNSA. The CDR3 has 15 amino acids. V dropped 4 bases and J dropped 3 bases, with 12 bases sitting between them. In nucleotides, the CDR3 is TGTGCCAGCAGCTCCGGCAGGGAATACACCGGGGAGCTGTTTTTT. It codes for CASSSGREYTGELFF.

With respect to this clone: A read error may account for a junction end that differs from germline. The rearrangement joins TRBV7-2 to TRBJ1-1; D is perhaps TRBD1 (5 bases). Germline CDR1 is SGHTA and CDR2 is FQGNSA. The length of the CDR3 is 13 residues. The DNA of the CDR3 is TGTGCCAGCACCAGGGAAGTGAACACTGAAGCTTTCTTC. Protein: CASTREVNTEAFF. The full variable domain, its missing parts supplied by reference TRBV7-2 and TRBJ1-1, is GAGVSQSPSNKVTEKGKDVELRCDPISGHTALYWYRQSLGQGLEFLIYFQGNSAPDKSGLPSDRFSAERTGGSVSTLTIQRTQQEDSAVYLCASTREVNTEAFFGQGTRLTVV.

The V call is TRBV19, the J call TRBJ1-1; D remains unclear. V lost 0 bases and J lost 3, with 5 bases in between. Per germline, CDR1 LNHDA and CDR2 SQIVND (reference sequence). There are 13 residues in the CDR3. This chain's CDR3 is CASSIETDTEAFF. CDR3 in DNA: TGTGCCAGTAGTATAGAAACGGACACTGAAGCTTTCTTT.

The chain couples TRBV18 to TRBJ2-3, with TRBD2 identical over 9 bases. Unmatched junction bases numbered 4, after V lost 6 bases and J lost 0 bases. The CDR3 sequence is 15 residues long. Germline lookup yields CDR1 KGHSH and CDR2 LQKENI. CDR3 bases: TGTGCCAGCTCCCTAGCGGGATCTAGCACAGATACGCAGTATTTT. Translation gives CASSLAGSSTDTQYF.

The rearrangement links TRBV4-3 to TRBJ1-1; TRBD1 matches 8 bases. Germline-derived CDR1 and CDR2 are LGHNA and YSLEER. There are 15 residues in the CDR3. With V trimmed by 1 base and J by 1 base, 2 bases remained unmatched. The CDR3 loop reads CASSQVTGGNTEAFF. CDR3 nucleotides: TGCGCCAGCAGCCAAGTAACAGGGGGGAACACTGAAGCTTTCTTT.

The chain is built from TRBV7-3 and TRBJ2-2, with a tentative D call TRBD1 (6 bases). This CDR3 comprises 15 residues. Germline V gene sequence: CDR1 SGHTA, CDR2 FQGTGA. V lost 2 bases and J lost 7, with 14 bases in between. The CDR3 DNA sequence: TGTGCCAGCAGCTTATCTGCAGGGGCTGGCGGGGAGCTGTTTTTT. Protein: CASSLSAGAGGELFF.

This rearrangement joins TRBV7-2 to TRBJ2-3; 7 bases are a match to TRBD1. The J segment lost 9 bases and the V segment lost 5 bases, leaving 11 bases of the junction unmatched. This CDR3 contains 14 residues. The germline V gene has CDR1 SGHTA and CDR2 FQGNSA. The CDR3 DNA reads TGTGCCAGCAGCACCCGGGACAGCGCAGGAACGCAGTATTTT. It encodes CASSTRDSAGTQYF.

The chain combines TRBV27 with TRBJ2-7, with 7 bases that match TRBD1. The CDR3 extends over 16 amino acids. J was trimmed by 1 base and V by 0 bases; bases with no gene match: 6. Germline V CDR1 and CDR2: MNHEY, SMNVEV (reference sequence). The CDR3, as DNA: TGTGCCAGCAGTTTATCGGTGGGGGACAGTTCCTACGAGCAGTACTTC. This translates into CASSLSVGDSSYEQYF.

The CDR3 protein is CASSPTGSNTEAFF. Here the CDR3 DNA reads TGTGCCAGCTCGCCGACAGGGTCCAACACTGAAGCTTTCTTT. The chain has TRBV18 and TRBJ1-1; 7 positions match TRBD1. The ends lost 6 bases at V and 2 bases at J; junction bases unmatched: 6. CDR3 size: 14 residues. CDR1 is KGHSH and CDR2 is LQKENI in the germline V gene.

The chain joins TRBV27 to TRBJ1-6; D gene ambiguous. CDR1 is MNHEY, CDR2 SMNVEV, per germline (reference sequence). V was shortened by 1 base and J by 0 bases, with 13 bases between the two germline ends. This CDR3 region has 18 residues. The CDR3: CASSLYVTTSSYNSPLHF. The CDR3 DNA sequence: TGTGCCAGCAGTTTATACGTTACCACAAGCTCCTATAATTCACCCCTCCACTTT.

The rearrangement joins TRBV6-6 to TRBJ1-5; TRBD1 might be the D (5 bases). V lost 6 bases to trimming and J lost 6 bases, with 12 bases between them. Germline CDR1 reads MNHNY; CDR2 reads SVGAGI (reference sequence). The CDR3 runs 13 residues. This CDR3 reads CASRADISQPQHF. The CDR3 nucleotides read TGTGCCAGCAGGGCGGACATCTCTCAGCCCCAGCATTTT.